This T cell receptor beta chain was documented in a study of Ad26.COV2.S vaccination and SARS-CoV-2 variants. Study background: It was the COV1001 Ad26.COV2.S trial arm that included the donor.

TCRdb keeps only in-frame clones here, not all; method: immunoSEQ multiplex PCR. The profile shows hundreds of thousands of clones, 92% of them singletons. Germline CDR1 SGHRS, CDR2 YFSETQ. The CDR3 is 14 amino acids. V gave up 4 bases and J gave up 3 bases; unmatched junction bases: 1. In the case of this clone: The antigen is undetermined.

Documented treatment: some 19 received Ad26.COV2.S at low or high dose, single or two shots; roughly 5 received placebo; per-sample allocation not given. Collection of the samples took place on day 63 after the first injection of vaccine or placebo. Overall study findings and caveats: Analyses that measured TCR breadth and depth may have underestimated total T cell responses.

This material consisted of peripheral blood, taken in a trial of Ad26.COV2.S vaccine versus placebo. The rearrangement links TRBV5-1 to TRBJ2-1; 10 positions agree with TRBD2. The receptor's source is a person between 18 and 59 years old who received the Ad26.COV2.S COVID-19 vaccine or a placebo. In nucleotides, the CDR3 is TGCGCCAGCAGCGGACTAGCGGTCTACAATGAGCAGTTCTTC. Its protein product is CASSGLAVYNEQFF.